Presented here are 20 T cell receptor beta chains from one specimen sequenced in a study of T cells after somatic rescue of genetic block. TCRdb keeps only in-frame clones here, not all; method: immunoSEQ multiplex PCR. The sample lists under 15,000 clones, around 70% seen once, with about 21% in the top ten. Sequencing was done on a sample of peripheral blood mononuclear cells (PBMCs). The receptor source for this set is a boy under 18.

This clone was found once. The chain links TRBV9 to TRBJ2-5; TRBD1 aligns across 8 bases. Germline CDR1 reads SGDLS; CDR2 reads YYNGEE. This CDR3 is 15 amino acids long. With V trimmed by 1 base and J by 3 bases, 5 bases remained unmatched. CDR3 sequence: CASSVHPGQEETQYF. In DNA, the CDR3 is TGTGCCAGCAGCGTACACCCGGGACAGGAAGAGACCCAGTACTTC.

The gene calls are TRBV28 and TRBJ2-7, with D perhaps matching TRBD1 (6 bases). CDR3 length equals 17 residues. V lost 4 bases, J lost 0 bases, and 19 bases lay in between. Per the germline V gene, CDR1 is MDHEN and CDR2 is SYDVKM. CDR3 residues: CASSSLYPTGFSYEQYF. CDR3 DNA: TGTGCCAGCAGTTCGCTGTATCCGACAGGTTTCTCCTACGAGCAGTACTTC.

The chain is built from TRBV5-8 and TRBJ2-6, with 8 nucleotides matching TRBD1. Germline CDR1 SGHTS, CDR2 YDEGEE. Trimming removed 5 bases from V and 4 bases from J; junction bases left unmatched: 5. The CDR3 covers 15 residues. The CDR3 DNA reads as TGTGCCAGCAGATTACAGGGGGGCGGGGCCAACGTCCTGACTTTC. It translates to CASRLQGGGANVLTF.

The gene calls are TRBV11-1 and TRBJ2-7; tentative D call: TRBD1 (5 bases). CDR1 is SGHAT and CDR2 is FQDESV in the germline V gene (reference sequence). Deletions cut 2 bases from V and 6 bases from J, with 8 bases between. The CDR3 contains 12 residues. CDR3 sequence reads: CASSLNQGEQYF. In DNA, the CDR3 is TGTGCCAGCAGCTTAAACCAGGGCGAGCAGTACTTC. The full variable domain, rest sourced from reference TRBV11-1 and TRBJ2-7, is EAEVAQSPRYKITEKSQAVAFWCDPISGHATLYWYRQILGQGPELLVQFQDESVVDDSQLPKDRFSAERLKGVDSTLKIQPAELGDSAMYLCASSLNQGEQYFGPGTRLTVT.

The chain is built from TRBV7-2 and TRBJ2-3; tentatively, D is TRBD1 or TRBD2 (5 bases each). The CDR3 has 13 amino acids. V lost 0 bases and J lost 11, with 12 bases in between. Germline V gives CDR1 SGHTA, CDR2 FQGNSA. CDR3 loop: CASSLAGTRGQYF. The CDR3 coding sequence is TGTGCCAGCAGCTTAGCGGGGACCCGAGGGCAGTATTTT.

The chain recombines TRBV28 with TRBJ2-1, with D unresolved. The CDR3 contains 14 residues. Per germline, CDR1 MDHEN and CDR2 SYDVKM. V was pared by 5 bases and J by 7 bases, with 15 bases between. The CDR3 sequence is CASSRVGTVNEQFF. The CDR3 DNA reads as TGTGCCAGCAGTCGGGTGGGTACCGTGAATGAGCAGTTCTTC.

With regard to this clone: A junction boundary mismatches the germline segment, possibly from a read error. V and J are TRBV19 and TRBJ1-3, with 7 bases identical to TRBD1. Germline V gene sequence: CDR1 LNHDA, CDR2 SQIVND (reference sequence). The length of the CDR3 is 15 residues. The CDR3 sequence is CVSSPGQSSGNTIYF. The CDR3 DNA reads TGTGTCAGTAGCCCGGGACAGAGCTCTGGAAACACCATATATTTT.

The rearrangement links TRBV6-1 to TRBJ2-7; D possibly matches TRBD1 or TRBD2 (7 bases each). Trimming removed 7 bases from V and 3 bases from J, with 16 bases in between. Germline CDR1 is MNHNS and CDR2 is SASEGT. The CDR3 totals 14 residues. CDR3 in DNA: TGTGCCAGCACCGTGGGAGGGGGCGTCTACGAGCAGTACTTC. This translates into CASTVGGGVYEQYF.

The rearrangement uses TRBV6-1 and TRBJ2-2; 10 bases line up with TRBD1. The trim removed 6 bases at V and 4 bases at J, leaving 2 bases unmatched. CDR3 length: 14 amino acids. The germline gives CDR1 MNHNS, CDR2 SASEGT. The CDR3 region is CASRWTGGTGELFF. The CDR3 DNA reads TGTGCCAGCAGATGGACAGGGGGCACCGGGGAGCTGTTTTTT.

This clone was detected only a few times. This chain joins TRBV19 and TRBJ2-3; tentative D call: TRBD2 (6 bases). This CDR3 region has 14 residues. Germline V gives CDR1 LNHDA, CDR2 SQIVND (reference sequence). Trimming shortened V by 3 bases and J by 5 bases, and 12 bases separated the two germline ends. CDR3 sequence: CASSIRLARDTQYF. CDR3 sequence (DNA): TGTGCCAGTAGTATTAGGCTAGCGAGAGATACGCAGTATTTT.

The V and J genes are TRBV5-1 and TRBJ1-1; 7 bases match TRBD1. The germline V gene has CDR1 SGHRS and CDR2 YFSETQ. The CDR3 runs 15 residues. V lost 2 bases, J lost 5 bases, and 9 bases stayed unmatched. CDR3 protein: CASSFGGGLGTEAFF. As DNA, the CDR3 is TGCGCCAGCAGCTTCGGAGGGGGCCTAGGGACTGAAGCTTTCTTT.

The rearrangement links TRBV29-1 to TRBJ1-4, with D unresolved. The CDR3 is 14 residues long. In germline, CDR1 is SQVTM, CDR2 ANQGSEA. The V gene lost 5 bases and the J gene lost 7 bases, with 17 bases spanning the gap. This CDR3 is CSVTGPSGPEKLFF. DNA for the CDR3: TGCAGCGTTACCGGTCCCTCCGGGCCTGAAAAACTGTTTTTT.

This clone has only a few counts. The chain has TRBV13 and TRBJ1-1; no clear D. Germline V gene sequence: CDR1 PRHDT, CDR2 FYEKMQ (reference sequence). The CDR3 sequence is 14 residues long. The germline V and J ends were trimmed by 6 bases and 3 bases, with 14 bases remaining between them. The CDR3 here is CASSPPHFDTEAFF. As DNA, the CDR3 is TGTGCCAGCAGTCCACCTCATTTCGACACTGAAGCTTTCTTT.

The chain has TRBV2 and TRBJ2-2, with TRBD1 identical over 7 bases. Germline CDR1 and CDR2: SNHLY and FYNNEI. The length of the CDR3 is 15 residues. With 6 bases clipped from V and 2 bases from J, the junction kept 6 bases outside the gene matches. The CDR3 reads CASRVGDSNTGELFF. The CDR3 DNA follows: TGTGCCAGCAGGGTGGGGGACAGTAACACCGGGGAGCTGTTTTTT.

This sequence joins TRBV5-4 and TRBJ2-7; 10 nucleotides line up with TRBD2. V was pared by 4 bases and J by 3 bases, with 10 bases of the junction left unmatched. Germline lookup yields CDR1 SGHNT and CDR2 YYREEE (reference sequence). The CDR3 is made up of 16 amino acids. The CDR3 DNA reads TGTGCCAGCAGCGACGGGCTAGCGGGGGTAGGCTACGAGCAGTACTTC. It translates to CASSDGLAGVGYEQYF.

The chain joins TRBV5-4 to TRBJ2-3, with 13 bases that match TRBD2. The junction had 5 bases not matched to a gene; V was cut back by 2 bases and J by 2 bases. The CDR3 runs 17 residues. Germline V CDR1 and CDR2: SGHNT, YYREEE (reference sequence). DNA for the CDR3: TGTGCCAGCAGCTTTGGACTAGCGGGAGCAAACACAGATACGCAGTATTTT. This encodes CASSFGLAGANTDTQYF.

V and J are TRBV30 and TRBJ2-2, with TRBD1 matching over 9 bases. The CDR3 is made up of 16 amino acids. Trimming took 2 bases from V and 5 from J; bases not matched to a gene: 9. Germline V gene sequence: CDR1 GTSNPN, CDR2 SVGIG (reference sequence). The CDR3 protein is CAWSHPGQGRTGELFF. Here the CDR3 DNA reads TGTGCCTGGAGTCACCCGGGACAGGGAAGAACCGGGGAGCTGTTTTTT.

V is TRBV6-5 and J is TRBJ1-1; 8 bases are shared with TRBD1. With V trimmed by 4 bases and J by 4 bases, 2 bases remained unmatched. Germline-derived CDR1 and CDR2 are MNHEY and SVGAGI. This CDR3 is built from 13 residues. CDR3 in DNA: TGTGCCAGCAGTTCGACAGGGGCCACTGAAGCTTTCTTT. This gives the protein CASSSTGATEAFF.

This chain links TRBV9 with TRBJ2-1; tentatively, D is TRBD1 or TRBD2 (6 bases each). With 4 bases removed from V and 4 bases from J, the gap between germline ends came to 15 bases. The CDR3 contains 15 residues. Germline assignment: CDR1 SGDLS and CDR2 YYNGEE. CDR3 sequence reads: CASSQLGGVYNEQFF. CDR3 coding DNA: TGTGCCAGCAGCCAACTCGGGGGCGTATACAATGAGCAGTTCTTC.

V is TRBV25-1 and J is TRBJ1-4, with D unresolved. The CDR3 is made up of 14 amino acids. V was cut by 6 bases and J by 3 bases, with 11 bases left in between. Germline CDR1 and CDR2: MGHDK and SYGVNS. The CDR3 DNA sequence: TGTGCCAGCAGAGGGCGCGGGCCTAATGAAAAACTGTTTTTT. Translated, it gives CASRGRGPNEKLFF.